The source of this T cell receptor (beta chain) is a study of T-cell reconstitution after alpha-beta-depleted transplantation in children. This CDR3 has 14 residues. Between the trimmed V and J ends, which lost 6 bases and 2 bases, there was a span of 17 bases. CDR1 and CDR2 from the germline V gene are DFQATT and SNEGSKA (reference sequence). Findings and limits, study-wide: The origin of alpha-beta T cells about two months after transplant was reportedly several hundred expanded graft clones. Some patients' high day-60 TCRbeta diversity was attributed to recipient cells surviving conditioning. A year post-transplant, T-cell counts and diversity derived mostly from newly produced T cells.

This clonotype was observed a handful of times. Its cognate antigen is unknown. A library of TCRbeta sequences, prepared with unique molecular identifiers, was generated. MiXCR, run by TCRdb on the PCR reads, gives a single entry per CDR3 protein. The sample contains almost 250,000 distinct CDR3 sequences, roughly 24% of which appear only once. The sequenced sample was PBMCs, obtained before TCRalphabeta/CD19-depleted stem cell transplant. The source of this sequence is a girl aged 2 to 10 with Fanconi anemia, due to receive a stem cell transplant. The chain joins TRBV20-1 to TRBJ2-7; the D is unclear. For the CDR3, the DNA is TGCAGTGCAACCCGGAAATTGGGGACCTACGAGCAGTACTTC. Protein: CSATRKLGTYEQYF.